This T cell receptor beta chain was documented in a study of identical twins' blood T cells. A previously described protocol, modified, built RNA-based TCR cDNA libraries. Sample barcodes were added at both library ends during cDNA synthesis. TCRdb redid the calling of the 5' RACE reads with MiXCR, one entry per CDR3 protein. The sample lists fewer than 450,000 distinct CDR3 sequences, around 30% seen once, with around 5.6% in the top ten. CDR3 length: 16 amino acids. Germline CDR1 and CDR2: SGHAT and FQNNGV. V lost 0 bases to trimming and J lost 3 bases, with 13 bases between them. V is TRBV11-2 and J is TRBJ2-3; D is uncertain. Material: PBMCs. The sequence came from a woman between 18 and 50 years old in good health. The CDR3: CASSLDLSRFTDTQYF. CDR3 sequence (DNA): TGTGCCAGCAGCTTAGATCTGAGTAGATTTACAGATACGCAGTATTTT.